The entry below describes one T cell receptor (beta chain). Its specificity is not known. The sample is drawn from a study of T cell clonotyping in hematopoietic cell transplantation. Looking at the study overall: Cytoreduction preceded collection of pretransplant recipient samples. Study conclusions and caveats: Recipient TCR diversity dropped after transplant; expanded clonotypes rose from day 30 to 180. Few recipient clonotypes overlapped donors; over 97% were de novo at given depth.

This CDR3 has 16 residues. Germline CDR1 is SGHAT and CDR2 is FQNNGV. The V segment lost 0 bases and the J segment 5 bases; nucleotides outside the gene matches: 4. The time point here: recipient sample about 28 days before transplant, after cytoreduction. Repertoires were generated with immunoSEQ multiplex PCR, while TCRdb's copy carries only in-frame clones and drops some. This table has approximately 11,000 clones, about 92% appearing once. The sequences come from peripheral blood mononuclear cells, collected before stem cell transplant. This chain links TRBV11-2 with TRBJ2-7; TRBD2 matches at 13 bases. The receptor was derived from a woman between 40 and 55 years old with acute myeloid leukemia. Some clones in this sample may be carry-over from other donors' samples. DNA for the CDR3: TGTGCCAGCAGCTTAGACCGGACTAGCGGGGGAGACGAGCAGTACTTC. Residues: CASSLDRTSGGDEQYF.